This T cell receptor beta chain was documented in a study of T cell changes during pregnancy in multiple sclerosis. The repertoire was sequenced with immunoSEQ multiplex PCR; TCRdb's copy has only in-frame clones and lacks some. There are some 90,000 clones in the sample; approximately 92% occur only once, and 1.5% lies in the top ten. J lost 0 bases, V lost 4 bases, and 5 bases had no gene match. Germline-derived CDR1 and CDR2 are SGHRS and YFSETQ. The CDR3 length is 15 residues. This clone is a singleton in its sample. Specimen: peripheral blood, collected in the first trimester of pregnancy. The chain uses TRBV5-1 and TRBJ1-1, with TRBD1 matching 8 bases. The sequence came from a female donor with multiple sclerosis, enrolled in a pregnancy study. CDR3 DNA sequence: TGCGCCAGCAGCGGCAGGACAGGGTTGAACACTGAAGCTTTCTTT. This codes for CASSGRTGLNTEAFF. Full variable domain (remainder filled in from reference TRBV5-1 and TRBJ1-1): KAGVTQTPRYLIKTRGQQVTLSCSPISGHRSVSWYQQTPGQGLQFLFEYFSETQRNKGNFPGRFSGRQFSNSRSEMNVSTLELGDSALYLCASSGRTGLNTEAFFGQGTRLTVV.